The present T cell receptor (beta chain) was sequenced within a study of T cell changes during pregnancy in multiple sclerosis. TCRdb's copy holds only in-frame clones and misses some; the assay was immunoSEQ multiplex PCR. The sample consists of about 60,000 clones, about 90% of them appearing once. The CDR3 sequence is 21 residues long. The V call is TRBV21-1, the J call TRBJ2-6; TRBD1 is the table's D call and was not checked against the DNA. TRBV21-1 is marked as a pseudogene. The receptor was isolated from a female donor with multiple sclerosis, enrolled in a pregnancy study. Sample: peripheral blood, taken in the first trimester of pregnancy. The DNA of the CDR3 is TGTGCCAGCAGCAAAGTGGGGTACCCTAAAATGAGGGGGTATGGGGCCAACGTCCTGACTTTC. The encoded protein is CASSKVGYPKMRGYGANVLTF.